This T cell receptor (beta chain) was recorded in a study of blood T cell repertoires in COVID-19. Study context: Sites in the United States, Italy and Spain provided acute and convalescent COVID-19 samples. In each case, the material was cDNA or gDNA derived from T cells, B-cell-depleted T cells, or PBMCs.

This clone was observed a handful of times. While infection was still active, Seattle patients were enrolled and then followed longitudinally. In the source study's methods: Estimated nucleated cell counts came from reference gene primer amplification. The data were produced by immunoSEQ multiplex PCR, yet TCRdb's version contains in-frame clones alone and is incomplete. The DNA was the basis for D and trimming; V, J and clone size are from that table. The data hold some 220,000 clones, with around 83% observed a single time. The CDR3 length is 14 residues. With 6 bases clipped from V and 3 bases from J, the junction kept 5 bases outside the gene matches. Germline V gene lookup returns CDR1 MDHEN and CDR2 SYDVKM.

The sequenced sample was peripheral blood. This clonotype was obtained from a woman in her 70s with COVID-19, enrolled during active disease. The V and J genes are TRBV28 and TRBJ2-7; TRBD2 agrees at 10 bases. CDR3 coding DNA: TGTGCCAGCAGCCCTAGCGGGAGTCTCTACGAGCAGTACTTC. Amino acids: CASSPSGSLYEQYF.